The 23 T cell receptor beta chains listed next were all sequenced from one sample in a study of siplizumab effects on memory and regulatory T cells. TCRdb's table, derived via immunoSEQ multiplex PCR, lists solely in-frame clones and lacks some. The sample lists roughly 100,000 clones; about 93% were seen once. Sequences were obtained from CD4+ T cells sorted from blood. Receptor source: a human donor in good health.

V and J are TRBV28 and TRBJ2-7; 7 bases are shared with TRBD1. V lost 6 bases to trimming and J lost 7 bases; unmatched junction nucleotides: 12. The CDR3 contains 14 residues. Germline V gene data show CDR1 as MDHEN and CDR2 as SYDVKM. This CDR3 reads CASRVDRVAREQYF. DNA of the CDR3: TGTGCCAGCAGGGTAGACAGGGTGGCTAGGGAGCAGTACTTC. Variable domain in full (rest from reference TRBV28 and TRBJ2-7): DVKVTQSSRYLVKRTGEKVFLECVQDMDHENMFWYRQDPGLGLRLIYFSYDVKMKEKGDIPEGYSVSREKKERFSLILESASTNQTSMYLCASRVDRVAREQYFGPGTRLTVT.

V gene TRBV11-2 combines with J gene TRBJ2-7; D gene uncertain. Trimming stripped 5 bases from V and 6 bases from J, with 20 bases between. From germline, CDR1 is SGHAT and CDR2 FQNNGV. The CDR3 loop spans 15 amino acids. The CDR3 region is CASSQWGSRIGEQYF. The CDR3 DNA reads TGTGCCAGCAGCCAATGGGGAAGCAGGATCGGCGAGCAGTACTTC.

In the case of this clone: Other DNA sequences in the same sample also yield this CDR3. This chain links TRBV28 with TRBJ1-5; D possibly corresponds to TRBD1 (6 bases). CDR1 is MDHEN, CDR2 SYDVKM, per germline. V lost 2 bases and J 3 bases, leaving 8 bases between the germline ends. The CDR3 loop spans 14 amino acids. For the CDR3, the DNA is TGTGCCAGCAGTTTAAGGGGGTACAATCAGCCCCAGCATTTT. Translation: CASSLRGYNQPQHF.

This clone was seen only a few times. The chain links TRBV7-3 to TRBJ2-7; D is perhaps TRBD1 (5 bases). Trimming took off 5 bases at V and 4 bases at J, with 12 bases between the two ends. This CDR3 contains 13 residues. From germline, CDR1 is SGHTA and CDR2 FQGTGA. In DNA form, the CDR3 reads TGTGCCAGCAGCGTTCAGGGTGGTTACGAGCAGTACTTC. It yields the protein CASSVQGGYEQYF.

This clone was seen a handful of times. V and J are TRBV6-6 and TRBJ1-4, with D possibly matching TRBD1 (6 bases). The V and J ends lost 6 bases and 5 bases respectively, with 7 bases between them. Germline CDR1 reads MNHNY; CDR2 reads SVGAGI (reference sequence). This CDR3 comprises 12 residues. The CDR3 DNA sequence: TGTGCCAGCAGACAGGGAAATGAAAAACTGTTTTTT. Amino acids: CASRQGNEKLFF.

This clone was detected only a few times. V and J are TRBV2 and TRBJ1-2; TRBD1 might be the D (6 bases). The V gene's germline CDR1 is SNHLY and CDR2 FYNNEI. The CDR3 runs 14 residues. Trimming took off 3 bases at V and 8 bases at J, with 16 bases between the two ends. The CDR3 bases are TGTGCCAGCAGTGAGGTCAGGGGATTATACGGCTACACCTTC. This gives the protein CASSEVRGLYGYTF.

This chain joins TRBV6-5 and TRBJ1-1; TRBD1 is a possible D gene (5 bases). Trimming left V 6 bases short and J 3 bases short, with 8 bases between. Germline V CDR1 and CDR2: MNHEY, SVGAGI. The CDR3 contains 12 residues. The CDR3 spells CASRRGDTEAFF. As DNA, the CDR3 is TGTGCCAGCAGGCGGGGGGACACTGAAGCTTTCTTT.

In DNA, the CDR3 is TGTGCCAGCAGCCCCGGCCGATTGGAGCAGTACTTC. It translates to CASSPGRLEQYF. The gene calls are TRBV5-6 and TRBJ2-7; D gene uncertain. Germline-derived CDR1 and CDR2 are SGHDT and YYEEEE. CDR3 length: 12 residues. V dropped 4 bases and J dropped 7 bases, with 12 bases sitting between them.

The J gene is TRBJ1-5, the V gene TRBV2; D uncertain. The CDR3 runs to 14 residues. V gave up 8 bases and J gave up 3 bases, with 14 bases separating them. The germline V gene has CDR1 SNHLY and CDR2 FYNNEI. For the CDR3, the DNA is TGTGCCAGCCCACCCCCTTCCTCCAATCAGCCCCAGCATTTT. This sequence encodes CASPPPSSNQPQHF. Full variable domain (outside the CDR3, taken from reference TRBV2 and TRBJ1-5): EPEVTQTPSHQVTQMGQEVILRCVPISNHLYFYWYRQILGQKVEFLVSFYNNEISEKSEIFDDQFSVERPDGSNFTLKIRSTKLEDSAMYFCASPPPSSNQPQHFGDGTRLSIL.

This clone occurred a few times. The gene calls are TRBV28 and TRBJ1-1; D is undetermined. Between the trimmed V and J ends, which lost 3 bases and 11 bases, there was a span of 22 bases. The CDR3 loop spans 15 amino acids. Looked up from germline, CDR1 is MDHEN and CDR2 is SYDVKM. The CDR3 nucleotides are TGTGCCAGCAGTTTGGGCGCCGCCAGCCTACTCCCCGCTTTCTTT. Translating it yields CASSLGAASLLPAFF.

The chain recombines TRBV7-9 with TRBJ2-5, with D possibly TRBD2 on 6 matching bases. CDR3 size: 15 residues. The V gene's germline CDR1 is SEHNR and CDR2 FQNEAQ (reference sequence). The V end was cut by 1 base, the J end by 5 bases, with 14 bases between. This chain's CDR3 is CASSLVPRGRETQYF. As DNA, the CDR3 is TGTGCCAGCAGCTTAGTCCCGCGGGGTCGGGAGACCCAGTACTTC.

The V call is TRBV30, the J call TRBJ1-1, with D uncertain. There are 13 residues in the CDR3. Trimming pared 2 bases from V and 1 base from J, leaving 8 bases between. Germline assignment: CDR1 GTSNPN and CDR2 SVGIG (reference sequence). CDR3 coding DNA: TGTGCCTGGAGTTTACCGGGGAACACTGAAGCTTTCTTT. It encodes CAWSLPGNTEAFF. The full variable domain, in which reference TRBV30 and TRBJ1-1 provide the parts outside the CDR3, is SQTIHQWPATLVQPVGSPLSLECTVEGTSNPNLYWYRQAAGRGLQLLFYSVGIGQISSEVPQNLSASRPQDRQFILSSKKLLLSDSGFYLCAWSLPGNTEAFFGQGTRLTVV.

This chain uses TRBV5-8 with TRBJ1-1, with 7 bases fitting TRBD1. CDR1 is SGHTS and CDR2 is YDEGEE in the germline V gene. The CDR3 runs to 18 residues. V dropped 0 bases and J dropped 4; count of bases not matched to a gene: 15. The CDR3: CASSLVLRTGRLGTEAFF. CDR3 DNA sequence: TGTGCCAGCAGCTTGGTATTAAGGACAGGAAGGCTTGGCACTGAAGCTTTCTTT.

The CDR3 loop is CASSIARLGPAVDTYNEQFF. The CDR3 bases are TGTGCCAGCAGCATCGCACGACTAGGCCCGGCTGTCGACACCTACAATGAGCAGTTCTTC. The J gene is TRBJ2-1, the V gene TRBV13; a possible D gene is TRBD2 (6 bases). Germline V lookup: CDR1 PRHDT, CDR2 FYEKMQ (reference sequence). V was pared by 5 bases and J by 2 bases, with 28 bases between. The CDR3 contains 20 residues. The entire variable domain, with the rest obtained from reference TRBV13 and TRBJ2-1, is as follows: AAGVIQSPRHLIKEKRETATLKCYPIPRHDTVYWYQQGPGQDPQFLISFYEKMQSDKGSIPDRFSAQQFSDYHSELNMSSLELGDSALYFCASSIARLGPAVDTYNEQFFGPGTRLTVL.

V is TRBV28 and J is TRBJ1-1, with D unresolved. Germline CDR1 is MDHEN and CDR2 is SYDVKM. This CDR3 spans 17 amino acids. V lost 3 bases and J lost 0, with 17 bases in between. In nucleotides, the CDR3 is TGTGCCAGCAGTTTTGGTGTGGGAAGGGTCATGAACACTGAAGCTTTCTTT. Amino acids: CASSFGVGRVMNTEAFF.

V and J are TRBV9 and TRBJ2-1, with 10 bases identical to TRBD2. Unmatched junction bases numbered 5, after V lost 1 base and J lost 7 bases. CDR1 and CDR2 (germline): SGDLS, YYNGEE. The CDR3 sequence is 15 residues long. The CDR3: CASSVSSGRLNEQFF. The CDR3 bases are TGTGCCAGCAGCGTATCTAGCGGGAGATTAAATGAGCAGTTCTTC. Based on the CDR3 plus reference TRBV9 and TRBJ2-1, the full variable domain is DSGVTQTPKHLITATGQRVTLRCSPRSGDLSVYWYQQSLDQGLQFLIQYYNGEERAKGNILERFSAQQFPDLHSELNLSSLELGDSALYFCASSVSSGRLNEQFFGPGTRLTVL.

The chain is built from TRBV6-5 and TRBJ1-1, with a tentative D call TRBD1 (5 bases). The CDR3 has 15 amino acids. Germline V lookup: CDR1 MNHEY, CDR2 SVGAGI. The ends were cut back, 1 base at V and 5 bases at J, with 14 bases in the middle. The CDR3 DNA sequence: TGTGCCAGCAGTTACTTGTCACCCAGGGTTACTGAAGCTTTCTTT. As protein: CASSYLSPRVTEAFF.

This clone was recorded a few times. V is TRBV7-8 and J is TRBJ1-5; D is uncertain. Germline-derived CDR1 and CDR2 are SGHVS and FQNEAQ. There are 15 residues in the CDR3. V lost 5 bases, J lost 6 bases, and 17 bases lay in between. CDR3 region: CASSPLAGFSQPQHF. The CDR3 DNA sequence: TGTGCCAGCAGCCCCCTGGCGGGGTTCTCTCAGCCCCAGCATTTT. The complete variable domain, with remaining parts taken from reference TRBV7-8 and TRBJ1-5, reads GAGVSQSPRYKVAKRGQDVALRCDPISGHVSLFWYQQALGQGPEFLTYFQNEAQLDKSGLPSDRFFAERPEGSVSTLKIQRTQQEDSAVYLCASSPLAGFSQPQHFGDGTRLSIL.

This clone has more than one count but fewer than ten. This chain joins TRBV28 and TRBJ2-1; TRBD1 agrees at 10 bases. Germline assignment: CDR1 MDHEN and CDR2 SYDVKM. The CDR3 is 17 residues long. V shed 4 bases and J 10 bases; nucleotides not matched to a gene: 16. CDR3 region: CASSSFLRDRGVGEQFF. The CDR3 DNA follows: TGTGCCAGCAGTTCCTTCCTCCGGGACAGGGGAGTCGGCGAGCAGTTCTTC.

V gene TRBV28 combines with J gene TRBJ1-1, with D unclear. Trimming left V 6 bases short and J 0 bases short, with 5 bases between. This CDR3 region has 12 residues. The germline CDR1 and CDR2 sequences are MDHEN and SYDVKM. CDR3 bases: TGTGCCAGCAGCCTTTTGAACACTGAAGCTTTCTTT. Its protein product is CASSLLNTEAFF.

This CDR3 reads CASSLGDLYGYTF. The DNA of the CDR3 is TGTGCCAGCAGTTTGGGTGATCTCTATGGCTACACCTTC. The rearrangement uses TRBV28 and TRBJ1-2, with D uncertain. From germline, CDR1 is MDHEN and CDR2 SYDVKM. This CDR3 comprises 13 residues. Trimming removed 3 bases at V and 4 bases at J, with 9 bases between.

The rearrangement uses TRBV5-1 and TRBJ2-6; D gene unclear. The length of the CDR3 is 17 residues. V was trimmed by 2 bases and J by 3 bases, leaving 15 bases between them. Germline V CDR1 and CDR2: SGHRS, YFSETQ. CDR3 amino acids: CASSLRPDWIGANVLTF. In DNA form, the CDR3 reads TGCGCCAGCAGCTTAAGGCCGGATTGGATTGGGGCCAACGTCCTGACTTTC.

The chain has TRBV5-4 and TRBJ2-1; 11 bases match TRBD2. This CDR3 is 18 amino acids long. CDR1 is SGHNT and CDR2 is YYREEE in the germline V gene (reference sequence). V lost 8 bases and J lost 0; bases outside the gene matches: 13. This chain's CDR3 is CASMKTSGIGSSYNEQFF. Here the CDR3 DNA reads TGTGCCAGTATGAAGACTAGCGGGATAGGGAGCTCCTACAATGAGCAGTTCTTC. Together with reference TRBV5-4 and TRBJ2-1, the CDR3 gives the full variable domain: ETGVTQSPTHLIKTRGQQVTLRCSSQSGHNTVSWYQQALGQGPQFIFQYYREEENGRGNFPPRFSGLQFPNYSSELNVNALELDDSALYLCASMKTSGIGSSYNEQFFGPGTRLTVL.